What follows are 4 T cell receptor beta chains derived from one specimen sequenced in a study of cytomegalovirus exposure and HLA in healthy donors. With 60 Vbeta and 13 Jbeta primers, the PCR was carried out. TCRdb's copy holds only in-frame clones and misses some; the assay was immunoSEQ multiplex PCR. The sample records about 140,000 clones, more than 75% being singletons. The sequenced sample was PBMCs. These receptors came from a woman aged 18-29 years in good health and CMV-seropositive.

This clone appeared a single time. The chain uses TRBV5-1 and TRBJ2-1; a weak D match, TRBD1 (5 bases). V was clipped by 4 bases and J by 6 bases, with 17 bases between them. The germline V gene encodes CDR1 SGHRS and CDR2 YFSETQ. The CDR3 runs to 15 residues. CDR3 region: CASSTQGGEVNEQFF. The CDR3 nucleotides read TGCGCCAGCAGCACGCAGGGTGGGGAAGTCAATGAGCAGTTCTTC.

V is TRBV6-1 and J is TRBJ1-4; the D gene is possibly TRBD1 (5 bases). The CDR3 sequence is 14 residues long. Between the trimmed V and J ends, which lost 2 bases and 8 bases, there was a span of 12 bases. Per the germline V gene, CDR1 is MNHNS and CDR2 is SASEGT. CDR3 DNA sequence: TGTGCCAGCAGTGAAAGGCAGGGAAGGGAAAAACTGTTTTTT. Translated: CASSERQGREKLFF.

This rearrangement joins TRBV18 to TRBJ2-3; weak D call: TRBD1 (5 bases). The CDR3 is 14 amino acids. Germline V gives CDR1 KGHSH, CDR2 LQKENI. V lost 6 bases to trimming and J lost 3 bases, with 13 bases between them. This CDR3 reads CASSQGVSTDTQYF. CDR3 bases: TGTGCCAGCTCGCAAGGGGTTTCTACAGATACGCAGTATTTT. Based on the CDR3 plus reference TRBV18 and TRBJ2-3, the full variable domain is NAGVMQNPRHLVRRRGQEARLRCSPMKGHSHVYWYRQLPEEGLKFMVYLQKENIIDESGMPKERFSAEFPKEGPSILRIQQVVRGDSAAYFCASSQGVSTDTQYFGPGTRLTVL.

V and J are TRBV2 and TRBJ2-3; D perhaps matches TRBD2 (5 bases). Trimming pared 9 bases from V and 1 base from J, leaving 8 bases between. There are 12 residues in the CDR3. Per germline, CDR1 SNHLY and CDR2 FYNNEI. CDR3: CASLGGTDTQYF. CDR3 nucleotides: TGTGCCAGTCTGGGAGGCACAGATACGCAGTATTTT.